These 13 T cell receptor beta chains were all obtained from the same sample, sequenced in a study of T cells after yellow fever vaccination. MiXCR, run by TCRdb on the 5' RACE reads, gives a single entry per CDR3 protein. This sample has a few hundred thousand distinct CDR3 sequences, with about a sixth found just once. This sample comprised PBMCs, obtained 5 to 6 days after the first yellow fever vaccination. These receptors were obtained from a young man who received the YFV17D yellow fever vaccine.

This clonotype occurred a few times. The chain joins TRBV12-3 or TRBV12-4 to TRBJ2-1, with a weak D call TRBD1 (6 bases). The CDR3 runs 14 residues. V shed 8 bases and J shed 4 bases, with 15 bases lying between them. The CDR3 DNA is TGTGCCAGCGTAACCGGGACATATTACAATGAGCAGTTCTTC. It is translated as CASVTGTYYNEQFF.

V usage is TRBV4-2 and J usage is TRBJ2-3, with 10 bases lining up with TRBD1. Trimming removed 0 bases from V and 4 bases from J; junction bases left unmatched: 10. CDR1 and CDR2 from the germline V gene are LGHNA and YNFKEQ. The CDR3 consists of 18 residues. The CDR3 DNA reads as TGTGCCAGCAGCCAAGAAAGTGGGGGGACAGGGGACCCAGATACGCAGTATTTT. This codes for CASSQESGGTGDPDTQYF.

This clonotype was seen repeatedly, ten times or more. This chain uses TRBV7-2 with TRBJ1-3; D not certain. V was pared by 5 bases and J by 4 bases, with 9 bases between. The CDR3 totals 13 residues. Germline values: CDR1 SGHTA, CDR2 FQGNSA. The CDR3 DNA sequence: TGTGCCAGCAGCCCCGGAGGAGGAAACACCATATATTTT. This sequence encodes CASSPGGGNTIYF.

The rearrangement links TRBV19 to TRBJ2-6; TRBD2 aligns across 9 bases. With V trimmed by 6 bases and J by 0 bases, 12 bases remained unmatched. The CDR3 runs to 19 residues. The germline V gene encodes CDR1 LNHDA and CDR2 SQIVND (reference sequence). The CDR3 DNA is TGTGCCAGTAGCACCCCGGGCGGGGGGGCCCTCTCTGGGGCCAACGTCCTGACTTTC. This codes for CASSTPGGGALSGANVLTF.

This chain connects TRBV11-3 to TRBJ2-1; D is possibly TRBD2 (6 bases). The CDR3 contains 14 residues. Trimming took off 0 bases at V and 10 bases at J, with 13 bases between the two ends. Per the germline V gene, CDR1 is SGHNT and CDR2 is YENEEA. CDR3 nucleotides: TGTGCCAGCAGCTTAGAAACCGGGGGTGGGGAGCAGTTCTTC. Residues: CASSLETGGGEQFF.

This clonotype occurred a few times. The chain has TRBV5-1 and TRBJ1-6; possible D gene TRBD1, 5 bases. V lost 4 bases, J lost 10 bases, and 12 bases lay in between. Germline values: CDR1 SGHRS, CDR2 YFSETQ. There are 13 residues in the CDR3. The CDR3 region is CASSAREDSPLHF. The CDR3 DNA follows: TGCGCCAGCAGCGCCAGGGAAGACTCACCCCTCCACTTT.

A few counts support this clonotype. The V call is TRBV12-3 or TRBV12-4, the J call TRBJ2-1, with 10 bases that match TRBD2. The V gene end was trimmed by 7 bases and the J gene end by 9 bases; junction bases not matched to a gene: 12. The CDR3 has 15 residues. The CDR3 loop reads CASTLSGGLWGEQFF. Here the CDR3 DNA reads TGTGCCAGCACCCTTAGCGGGGGGCTGTGGGGTGAGCAGTTCTTC.

The rearrangement joins TRBV5-1 to TRBJ2-5, with 7 bases matching TRBD2. CDR1 SGHRS and CDR2 YFSETQ come from the germline V gene. V was clipped by 7 bases and J by 1 base; unmatched bases: 7. This CDR3 is built from 14 residues. DNA of the CDR3: TGCGCCAGCGGCCCGGGGGGAGCCCAAGAGACCCAGTACTTC. Amino acid sequence: CASGPGGAQETQYF.

This clonotype was counted a few times. The junction and the germline gene differ at one end; a read error may be behind it. V is TRBV2 and J is TRBJ2-3, with 12 nucleotides matching TRBD2. Looked up from germline, CDR1 is SNHLY and CDR2 is FYNNEI. The CDR3 runs 18 residues. The DNA for the CDR3 is TGTGCCATCAGTCCCCCACTTCGACTAGCGGGGGCCCTAGGGACGCAGTATTTT. Translation gives CAISPPLRLAGALGTQYF.

This clonotype turned up a few times. The chain is built from TRBV19 and TRBJ2-7; no clear D gene. From germline, CDR1 is LNHDA and CDR2 SQIVND (reference sequence). V was trimmed by 2 bases and J by 6 bases, leaving 11 bases between them. CDR3 length equals 13 residues. DNA of the CDR3: TGTGCCAGTAGTATATCCGCCCTCGGCGAGCAGTACTTC. Translating it yields CASSISALGEQYF.

About this clonotype itself: The CDR3 does not end in the conserved phenylalanine or tryptophan, so this is likely a read error. The rearrangement joins TRBV4-1 to TRBJ2-2, with 10 positions matching TRBD1. Losses at the gene ends were 4 bases for V and 4 bases for J; bases not matched to a gene: 3. Per germline, CDR1 MGHRA and CDR2 YSYEKL. CDR3 size: 15 residues. Written as DNA, the CDR3 is TGCGCCAGCAGCCCGGGACAGGGGCCCACCGGGGAGCTGTTTTCT. This sequence encodes CASSPGQGPTGELFS.

The chain has TRBV20-1 and TRBJ1-6; 10 nucleotides line up with TRBD1. The CDR3 covers 13 residues. Trimming removed 6 bases from V and 11 bases from J; junction bases left unmatched: 7. CDR1 and CDR2 (germline): DFQATT, SNEGSKA (reference sequence). The CDR3 DNA reads as TGCAGTGCGCCGACAGGGGGCATGGCACCCCTCCACTTT. This gives the protein CSAPTGGMAPLHF.

This clonotype came up a few times. The rearrangement links TRBV25-1 to TRBJ2-1; 9 bases are shared with TRBD1. The J segment lost 3 bases and the V segment lost 10 bases, leaving 4 bases of the junction unmatched. Per the germline V gene, CDR1 is MGHDK and CDR2 is SYGVNS. This CDR3 contains 13 residues. CDR3: CATRDRVYNEQFF. The DNA of the CDR3 is TGTGCCACCCGGGACAGGGTCTACAATGAGCAGTTCTTC.